The 17 T cell receptor beta chains below were found in one sample sequenced in a study of shared clonotypes between healthy human individuals. Assay: immunoSEQ multiplex PCR; the TCRdb copy retains only in-frame clones and omits some. The table lists 2 million to 2.5 million clones, just under 95% of them singletons. Material for sequencing was naive CD4+ T cells from PBMCs. Subset here: CD45RA+ positively selected. All receptors come from a man between 18 and 35 years old in good health. Some clones in this sample may be carry-over from other donors' samples.

This chain uses TRBV5-4 with TRBJ2-2; 7 bases line up with TRBD1. CDR1 and CDR2 (germline): SGHNT, YYREEE (reference sequence). The CDR3 loop spans 17 amino acids. Trimming cost V 3 bases and J 4 bases; bases outside gene matches: 12. CDR3 region: CASSSSPGQTFTGELFF. The CDR3 nucleotides read TGTGCCAGCAGCTCGAGCCCGGGACAGACCTTCACCGGGGAGCTGTTTTTT.

This clone occurred once. The chain recombines TRBV7-9 with TRBJ2-5; no firm D call. Trimming removed 5 bases at V and 3 bases at J, with 13 bases between. From germline, CDR1 is SEHNR and CDR2 FQNEAQ (reference sequence). The CDR3 loop spans 14 amino acids. The CDR3 sequence is CASSLRTAEETQYF. CDR3 bases: TGTGCCAGCAGCCTACGGACCGCAGAAGAGACCCAGTACTTC. Based on the CDR3 plus reference TRBV7-9 and TRBJ2-5, the full variable domain is DTGVSQNPRHKITKRGQNVTFRCDPISEHNRLYWYRQTLGQGPEFLTYFQNEAQLEKSRLLSDRFSAERPKGSFSTLEIQRTEQGDSAMYLCASSLRTAEETQYFGPGTRLLVL.

A note on this clone: One end of the junction does not line up with germline, which may come from a read error. The chain uses TRBV5-1 and TRBJ1-2; TRBD1 matches at 8 bases. Germline-derived CDR1 and CDR2 are SGHRS and YFSETQ. The CDR3 has 13 amino acids. The CDR3 spells CASRLDRVDGYTF. CDR3 DNA: TGCGCCAGCAGGTTGGACAGGGTCGATGGCTACACCTTC.

The chain has TRBV4-1 and TRBJ2-2, with D possibly being TRBD1 (6 bases). This CDR3 region has 16 residues. Germline lookup yields CDR1 MGHRA and CDR2 YSYEKL. The V end was cut by 4 bases, the J end by 1 base, with 13 bases between. CDR3 sequence: CASSPLGRGNTGELFF. DNA for the CDR3: TGCGCCAGCAGCCCCCTTGGCAGGGGGAACACCGGGGAGCTGTTTTTT.

In DNA form, the CDR3 reads TGTGCCAGCAGCCGTAACTATAATGAAAAACTGTTTTTT. It encodes CASSRNYNEKLFF. The chain carries TRBV14 and TRBJ1-4; D unresolved. The CDR3 extends over 13 amino acids. V was clipped by 4 bases and J by 4 bases, with 7 bases between them. Germline V gene lookup returns CDR1 SGHDN and CDR2 FVKESK.

This clone is a singleton in its sample. V gene TRBV9 combines with J gene TRBJ2-1, with D possibly TRBD2 on 5 matching bases. Germline V gene data show CDR1 as SGDLS and CDR2 as YYNGEE. The CDR3 contains 13 residues. Trimming stripped 2 bases from V and 15 bases from J, with 18 bases between. The CDR3: CASSVEAESNRFF. Written as DNA, the CDR3 is TGTGCCAGCAGCGTTGAAGCGGAGTCTAATCGGTTCTTC. The full variable domain, completed using reference TRBV9 and TRBJ2-1, is DSGVTQTPKHLITATGQRVTLRCSPRSGDLSVYWYQQSLDQGLQFLIQYYNGEERAKGNILERFSAQQFPDLHSELNLSSLELGDSALYFCASSVEAESNRFFGPGTRLTVL.

The J gene is TRBJ1-1, the V gene TRBV7-2; D not certain. The CDR3 runs to 15 residues. CDR1 SGHTA and CDR2 FQGNSA come from the germline V gene. V shed 1 base and J shed 5 bases, with 14 bases lying between them. The CDR3 DNA follows: TGTGCCAGCAGCTTAGTTGGAGGGCTTTTGACTGAAGCTTTCTTT. Protein: CASSLVGGLLTEAFF.

This clone was observed a single time. The V and J genes are TRBV9 and TRBJ1-3, with a weak D call TRBD1 (5 bases). CDR3 length: 17 amino acids. The V end lost 3 bases, the J end lost 3 bases, and 19 bases lay between the germline ends. CDR1 SGDLS and CDR2 YYNGEE come from the germline V gene. CDR3 protein: CASSADLSGTYGNTIYF. CDR3 nucleotides: TGTGCCAGCAGCGCAGACCTATCCGGGACGTATGGAAACACCATATATTTT.

The rearrangement joins TRBV25-1 to TRBJ1-4; D gene unclear. CDR1 is MGHDK, CDR2 SYGVNS, per germline. This CDR3 spans 13 amino acids. V lost 1 base to trimming and J lost 7 bases, with 7 bases between them. The CDR3 protein is CASSEFGVEKLFF. CDR3 coding DNA: TGTGCCAGCAGTGAATTCGGGGTTGAAAAACTGTTTTTT.

This clone was counted only a few times. The chain couples TRBV7-2 to TRBJ1-5; 11 positions match TRBD1. Germline assignment: CDR1 SGHTA and CDR2 FQGNSA. This CDR3 is 16 amino acids long. Trimming cost V 5 bases and J 3 bases; bases outside gene matches: 6. In nucleotides, the CDR3 is TGTGCCAGCAGCCCCCGGGACAGGGGGTTCAATCAGCCCCAGCATTTT. This sequence encodes CASSPRDRGFNQPQHF.

V gene TRBV7-9 combines with J gene TRBJ2-3; a possible D gene is TRBD2 (5 bases). Germline V gives CDR1 SEHNR, CDR2 FQNEAQ (reference sequence). This CDR3 spans 14 amino acids. With 4 bases removed from V and 4 bases from J, the gap between germline ends came to 12 bases. CDR3 DNA sequence: TGTGCCAGCAGCTCTGACTGGGGAGCAGATACGCAGTATTTT. It codes for CASSSDWGADTQYF.

About this clone: The sample holds other DNA sequences that translate to the same CDR3. The chain carries TRBV18 and TRBJ1-2; the D gene is possibly TRBD1 (5 bases). V was cut by 0 bases and J by 2 bases, with 7 bases left in between. This CDR3 is 14 amino acids long. The V gene's germline CDR1 is KGHSH and CDR2 LQKENI. In DNA, the CDR3 is TGTGCCAGCTCACCACCTACAGGAAACTATGGCTACACCTTC. Its translation: CASSPPTGNYGYTF.

The rearrangement uses TRBV5-1 and TRBJ2-1; 12 bases are a match to TRBD1. CDR1 is SGHRS, CDR2 YFSETQ, per germline. The CDR3 runs to 16 residues. Losses at the gene ends were 0 bases for V and 6 bases for J; bases not matched to a gene: 4. CDR3 sequence: CASSLVVGQGANEQFF. The CDR3 DNA is TGCGCCAGCAGCTTGGTGGTGGGACAGGGGGCCAATGAGCAGTTCTTC.

This clone occurred once. The chain recombines TRBV6-5 with TRBJ2-3; TRBD2 aligns across 10 bases. CDR1 and CDR2 (germline): MNHEY, SVGAGI. The CDR3 is 15 residues long. Trimming cost V 8 bases and J 2 bases; bases outside gene matches: 7. For the CDR3, the DNA is TGTGCCAGCCGCCGGCTAGCGGGGGTCACAGATACGCAGTATTTT. This translates into CASRRLAGVTDTQYF.

This chain joins TRBV6-6 and TRBJ1-5; D may be TRBD1 (5 bases). The germline gives CDR1 MNHNY, CDR2 SVGAGI (reference sequence). V lost 6 bases to trimming and J lost 4 bases, with 13 bases between them. CDR3 size: 14 residues. In nucleotides, the CDR3 is TGTGCCAGCAGGCTAGGGACCTCAAATCAGCCCCAGCATTTT. Its translation: CASRLGTSNQPQHF.

The chain combines TRBV5-8 with TRBJ1-5; D might be TRBD1 (5 bases). The CDR3 spans 17 residues. The germline V gene has CDR1 SGHTS and CDR2 YDEGEE. With 5 bases removed from V and 0 bases from J, the gap between germline ends came to 18 bases. In nucleotides, the CDR3 is TGTGCCAGCAGTCACAATCTGGGACCCTATAGCAATCAGCCCCAGCATTTT. It yields the protein CASSHNLGPYSNQPQHF.

This sequence joins TRBV5-8 and TRBJ1-2; D remains unclear. The CDR3 spans 17 residues. The germline V gene has CDR1 SGHTS and CDR2 YDEGEE. With 3 bases removed from V and 4 bases from J, the gap between germline ends came to 22 bases. The CDR3: CASSSTLGNVRFYGYTF. DNA for the CDR3: TGTGCCAGCAGCTCGACCCTCGGGAATGTACGTTTCTATGGCTACACCTTC.